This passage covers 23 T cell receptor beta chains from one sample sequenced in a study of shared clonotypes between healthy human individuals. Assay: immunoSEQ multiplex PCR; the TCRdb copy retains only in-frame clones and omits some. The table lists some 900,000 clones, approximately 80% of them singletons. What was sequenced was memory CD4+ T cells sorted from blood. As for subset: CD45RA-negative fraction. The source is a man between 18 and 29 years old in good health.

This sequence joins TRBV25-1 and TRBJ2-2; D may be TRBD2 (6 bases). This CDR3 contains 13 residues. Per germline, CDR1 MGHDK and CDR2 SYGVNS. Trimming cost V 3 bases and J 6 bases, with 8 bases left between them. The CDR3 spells CASSERGSGELFF. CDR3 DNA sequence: TGTGCCAGCAGTGAGCGGGGTTCCGGGGAGCTGTTTTTT.

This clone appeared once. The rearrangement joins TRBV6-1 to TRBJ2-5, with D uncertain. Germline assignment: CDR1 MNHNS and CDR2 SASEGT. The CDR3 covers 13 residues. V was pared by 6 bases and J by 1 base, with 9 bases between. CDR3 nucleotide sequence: TGTGCCAGCAGCTCCGGTCTCCAAGAGACCCAGTACTTC. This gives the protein CASSSGLQETQYF.

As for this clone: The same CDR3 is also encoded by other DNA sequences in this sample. In nucleotides, the CDR3 is TGTGCCAGCAGCTTAGGCTTGAGCTACAATGAGCAGTTCTTC. Its translation is CASSLGLSYNEQFF. The V gene is TRBV13, the J gene TRBJ2-1, with unresolved D. V lost 0 bases to trimming and J lost 3 bases, with 6 bases between them. This CDR3 is built from 14 residues. Germline loops: CDR1 PRHDT, CDR2 FYEKMQ (reference sequence). Full variable domain (rest looked up from reference TRBV13 and TRBJ2-1): AAGVIQSPRHLIKEKRETATLKCYPIPRHDTVYWYQQGPGQDPQFLISFYEKMQSDKGSIPDRFSAQQFSDYHSELNMSSLELGDSALYFCASSLGLSYNEQFFGPGTRLTVL.

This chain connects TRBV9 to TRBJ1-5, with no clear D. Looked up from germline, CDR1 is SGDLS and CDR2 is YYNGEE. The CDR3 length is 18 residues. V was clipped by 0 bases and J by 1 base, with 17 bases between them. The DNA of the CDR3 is TGTGCCAGCAGCGTAGATGTAGGGAAAGAAACAAGCAATCAGCCCCAGCATTTT. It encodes CASSVDVGKETSNQPQHF.

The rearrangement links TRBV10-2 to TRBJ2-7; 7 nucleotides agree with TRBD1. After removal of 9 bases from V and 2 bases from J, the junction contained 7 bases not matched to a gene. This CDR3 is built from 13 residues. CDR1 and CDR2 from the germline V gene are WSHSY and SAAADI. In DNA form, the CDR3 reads TGCGCCAGTTCTAGGGACAGTACCTACGAGCAGTACTTC. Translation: CASSRDSTYEQYF.

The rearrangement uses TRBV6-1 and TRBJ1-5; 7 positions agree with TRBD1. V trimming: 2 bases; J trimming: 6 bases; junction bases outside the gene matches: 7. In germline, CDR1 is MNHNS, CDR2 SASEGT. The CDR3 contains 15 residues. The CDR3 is CASSELQGGRQPQHF. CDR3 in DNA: TGTGCCAGCAGTGAACTCCAGGGGGGCCGTCAGCCCCAGCATTTT.

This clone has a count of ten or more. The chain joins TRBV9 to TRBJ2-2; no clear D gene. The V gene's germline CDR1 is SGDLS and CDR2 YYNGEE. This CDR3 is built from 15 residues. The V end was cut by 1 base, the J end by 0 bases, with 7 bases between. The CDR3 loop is CASSVTSANTGELFF. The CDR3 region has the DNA TGTGCCAGCAGCGTAACTTCAGCGAACACCGGGGAGCTGTTTTTT.

CDR3 amino acids: CASSKKGNYGYTF. CDR3 nucleotides: TGTGCCAGCAGTAAAAAAGGGAACTATGGCTACACCTTC. V and J are TRBV6-1 and TRBJ1-2; D not certain. The germline gives CDR1 MNHNS, CDR2 SASEGT. The CDR3 sequence is 13 residues long. Between the trimmed V and J ends, which lost 5 bases and 2 bases, there was a span of 9 bases.

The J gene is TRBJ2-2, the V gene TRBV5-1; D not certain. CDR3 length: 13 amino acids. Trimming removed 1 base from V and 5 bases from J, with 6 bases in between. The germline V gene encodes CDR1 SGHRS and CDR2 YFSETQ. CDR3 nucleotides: TGCGCCAGCAGCTTGCTGGCAACCGGGGAGCTGTTTTTT. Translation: CASSLLATGELFF.

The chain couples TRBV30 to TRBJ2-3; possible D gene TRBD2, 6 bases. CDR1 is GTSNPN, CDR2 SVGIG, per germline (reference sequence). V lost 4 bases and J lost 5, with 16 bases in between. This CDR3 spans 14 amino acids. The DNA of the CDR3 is TGTGCCTGGAAAACGCGTCGCGGGATAGATACGCAGTATTTT. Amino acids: CAWKTRRGIDTQYF.

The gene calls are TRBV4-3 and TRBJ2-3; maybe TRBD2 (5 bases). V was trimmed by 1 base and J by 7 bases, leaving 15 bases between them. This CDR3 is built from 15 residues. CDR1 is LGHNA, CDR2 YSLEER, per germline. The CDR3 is CASSQVAGISNTQYF. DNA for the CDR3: TGCGCCAGCAGCCAAGTGGCCGGGATCTCGAATACGCAGTATTTT.

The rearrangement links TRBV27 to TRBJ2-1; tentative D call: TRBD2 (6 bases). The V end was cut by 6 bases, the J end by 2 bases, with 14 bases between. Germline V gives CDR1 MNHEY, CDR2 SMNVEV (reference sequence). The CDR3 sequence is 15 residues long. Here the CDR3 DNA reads TGTGCCAGCAGAACGGGGGACGGTCCCTACAATGAGCAGTTCTTC. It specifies CASRTGDGPYNEQFF.

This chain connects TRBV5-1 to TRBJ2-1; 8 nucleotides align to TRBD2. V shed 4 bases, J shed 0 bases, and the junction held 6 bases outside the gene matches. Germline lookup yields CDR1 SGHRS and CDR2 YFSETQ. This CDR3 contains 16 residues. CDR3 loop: CASSQTSVSSYNEQFF. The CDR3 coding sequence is TGCGCCAGCAGCCAGACTAGCGTGAGCTCCTACAATGAGCAGTTCTTC.

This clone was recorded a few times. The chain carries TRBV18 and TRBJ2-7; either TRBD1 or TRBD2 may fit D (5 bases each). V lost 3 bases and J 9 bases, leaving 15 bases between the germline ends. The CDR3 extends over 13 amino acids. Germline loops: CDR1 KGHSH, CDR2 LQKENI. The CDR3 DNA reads TGTGCCAGCTCACCGATGGGGGAAAGTGGGCAGTACTTC. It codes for CASSPMGESGQYF.

This CDR3 is CASSQRATSGRTDTQYF. The CDR3 DNA is TGTGCCAGCAGCCAAAGGGCGACTAGCGGACGCACAGATACGCAGTATTTT. The genes are TRBV4-2 and TRBJ2-3; TRBD2 matches 9 bases. Per germline, CDR1 LGHNA and CDR2 YNFKEQ. The CDR3 covers 17 residues. The ends lost 2 bases at V and 1 base at J; junction bases unmatched: 7.

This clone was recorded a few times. Written as DNA, the CDR3 is TGCGCCAGCAGTGAAATCCAGGGTGTGGAGCAGTACTTC. It specifies CASSEIQGVEQYF. The chain has TRBV10-2 and TRBJ2-7; tentative D call: TRBD1 (5 bases). In germline, CDR1 is WSHSY, CDR2 SAAADI. The ends were cut back, 3 bases at V and 7 bases at J, with 13 bases in the middle. This CDR3 spans 13 amino acids.

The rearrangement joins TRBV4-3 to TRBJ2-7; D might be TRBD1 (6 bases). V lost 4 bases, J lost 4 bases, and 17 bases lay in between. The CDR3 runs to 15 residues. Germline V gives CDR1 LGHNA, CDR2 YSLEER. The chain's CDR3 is CASSRSRQVQYEQYF. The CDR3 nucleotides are TGCGCCAGCAGCCGATCGAGACAGGTACAGTACGAGCAGTACTTC.

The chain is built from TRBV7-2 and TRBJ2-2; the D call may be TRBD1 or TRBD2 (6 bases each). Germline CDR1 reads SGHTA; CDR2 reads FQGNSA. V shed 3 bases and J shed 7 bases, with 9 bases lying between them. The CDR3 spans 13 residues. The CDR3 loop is CASSLGGIGELFF. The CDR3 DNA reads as TGTGCCAGCAGCTTGGGGGGCATCGGGGAGCTGTTTTTT.

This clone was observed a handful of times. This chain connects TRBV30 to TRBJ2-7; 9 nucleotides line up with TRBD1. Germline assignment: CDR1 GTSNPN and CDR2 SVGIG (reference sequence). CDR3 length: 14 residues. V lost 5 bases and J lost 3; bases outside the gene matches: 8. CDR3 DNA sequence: TGTGCCTGGGCAACAGGGGGCCAGGTCTACGAGCAGTACTTC. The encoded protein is CAWATGGQVYEQYF.

DNA for the CDR3: TGTGCCAGCAGTTACGGGGACAGGGTGAACACTGAAGCTTTCTTT. Its translation: CASSYGDRVNTEAFF. V is TRBV6-5 and J is TRBJ1-1; 9 bases line up with TRBD1. Germline V CDR1 and CDR2: MNHEY, SVGAGI. The CDR3 length is 15 residues. V was pared by 2 bases and J by 0 bases, with 1 base of the junction left unmatched.

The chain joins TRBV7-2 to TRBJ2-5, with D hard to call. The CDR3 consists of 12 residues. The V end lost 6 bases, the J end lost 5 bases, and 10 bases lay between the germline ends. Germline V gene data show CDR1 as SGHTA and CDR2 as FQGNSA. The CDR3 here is CASRQNGETQYF. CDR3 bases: TGTGCCAGCAGACAGAACGGGGAGACCCAGTACTTC.

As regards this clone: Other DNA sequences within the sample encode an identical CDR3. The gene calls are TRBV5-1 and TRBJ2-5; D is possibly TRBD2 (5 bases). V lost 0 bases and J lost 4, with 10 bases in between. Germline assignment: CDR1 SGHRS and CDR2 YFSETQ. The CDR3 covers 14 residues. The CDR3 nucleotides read TGCGCCAGCAGCTTGGTTGGAGGCGGAGAGACCCAGTACTTC. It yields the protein CASSLVGGGETQYF. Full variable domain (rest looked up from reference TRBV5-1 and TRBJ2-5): KAGVTQTPRYLIKTRGQQVTLSCSPISGHRSVSWYQQTPGQGLQFLFEYFSETQRNKGNFPGRFSGRQFSNSRSEMNVSTLELGDSALYLCASSLVGGGETQYFGPGTRLLVL.

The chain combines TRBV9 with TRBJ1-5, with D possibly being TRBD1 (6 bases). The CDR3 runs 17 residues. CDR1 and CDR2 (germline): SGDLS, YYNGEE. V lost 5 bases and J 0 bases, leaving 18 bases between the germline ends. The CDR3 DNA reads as TGTGCCAGCAGTAAAGGGGGGGATCCCTATAGCAATCAGCCCCAGCATTTT. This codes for CASSKGGDPYSNQPQHF.